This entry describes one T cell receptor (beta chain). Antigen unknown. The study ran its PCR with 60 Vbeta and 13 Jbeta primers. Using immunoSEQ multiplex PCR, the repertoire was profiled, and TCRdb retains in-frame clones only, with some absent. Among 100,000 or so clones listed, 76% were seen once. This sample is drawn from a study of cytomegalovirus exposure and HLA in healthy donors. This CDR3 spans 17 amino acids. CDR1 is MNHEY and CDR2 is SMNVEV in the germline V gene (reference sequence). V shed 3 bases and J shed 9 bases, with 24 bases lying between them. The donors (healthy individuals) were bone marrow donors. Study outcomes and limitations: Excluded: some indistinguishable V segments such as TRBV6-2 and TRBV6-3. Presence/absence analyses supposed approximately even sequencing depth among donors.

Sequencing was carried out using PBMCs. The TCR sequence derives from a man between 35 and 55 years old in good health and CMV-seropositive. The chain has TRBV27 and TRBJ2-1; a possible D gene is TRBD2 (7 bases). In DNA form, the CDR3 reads TGTGCCAGCAGTTTCAGGGGCCTAGCGGCCGGAAGGGGTGAGCAGTTCTTC. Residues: CASSFRGLAAGRGEQFF.